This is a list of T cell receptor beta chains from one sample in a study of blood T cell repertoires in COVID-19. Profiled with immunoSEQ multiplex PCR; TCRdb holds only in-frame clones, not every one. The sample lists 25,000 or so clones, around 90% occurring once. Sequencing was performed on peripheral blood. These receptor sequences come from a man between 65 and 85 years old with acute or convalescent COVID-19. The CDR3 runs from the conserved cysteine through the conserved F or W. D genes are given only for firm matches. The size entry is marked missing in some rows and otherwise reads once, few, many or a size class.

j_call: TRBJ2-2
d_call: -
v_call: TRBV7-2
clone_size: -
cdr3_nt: TGTGCCAGCAGCTCAACTAGAAACACCGGGGAGCTGTTTTTT
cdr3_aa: CASSSTRNTGELFF

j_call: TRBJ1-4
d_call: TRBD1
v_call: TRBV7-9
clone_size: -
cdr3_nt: TGTGCCAGCAGCTCTCCGGGACAGTGGGCAGAAAAACTGTTTTTT
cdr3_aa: CASSSPGQWAEKLFF

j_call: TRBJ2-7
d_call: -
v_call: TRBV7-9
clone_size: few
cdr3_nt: TGTGCCAGCAGCCCGACAGACCTCTTCTACGAGCAGTACTTC
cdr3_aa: CASSPTDLFYEQYF

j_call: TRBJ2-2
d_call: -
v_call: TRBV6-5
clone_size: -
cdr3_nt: TGTGCCAGCAGTTACGTAGTCGGTTACACCGGGGAGCTGTTTTTT
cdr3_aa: CASSYVVGYTGELFF

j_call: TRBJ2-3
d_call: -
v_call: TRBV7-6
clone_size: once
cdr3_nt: TGTGCCAGCAGCCTAGATTCAGGTTTACATACGCAGTATTTT
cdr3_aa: CASSLDSGLHTQYF

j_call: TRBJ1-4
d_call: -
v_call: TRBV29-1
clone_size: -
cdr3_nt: TGCAGCGTTGACAGGGGTAATGAAAAACTGTTTTTT
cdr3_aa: CSVDRGNEKLFF

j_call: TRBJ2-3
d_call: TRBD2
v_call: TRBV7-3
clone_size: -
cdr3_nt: TGTGCCAGCAGCGAGACTAGCGGGGTAGATACGCAGTATTTT
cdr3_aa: CASSETSGVDTQYF

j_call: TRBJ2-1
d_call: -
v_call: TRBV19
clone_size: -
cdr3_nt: TGTGCCAGTAGAAAACAGGGACCGCTTTACAATGAGCAGTTCTTC
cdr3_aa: CASRKQGPLYNEQFF

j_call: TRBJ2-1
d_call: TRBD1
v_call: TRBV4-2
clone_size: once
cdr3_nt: TGTGCCAGCAGCCTGGGACAGGGGGCTTACAATGAGCAGTTCTTC
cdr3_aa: CASSLGQGAYNEQFF

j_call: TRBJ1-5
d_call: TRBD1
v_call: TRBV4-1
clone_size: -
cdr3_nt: TGCGCCAGCAGCGTTCCCGGGACAGACCATCAGCCCCAGCATTTT
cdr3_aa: CASSVPGTDHQPQHF

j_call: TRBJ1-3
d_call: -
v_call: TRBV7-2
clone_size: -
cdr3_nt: TGTGCCAGCAGCCCGATCGGGGGGGAGCTAAGCTCTGGAAACACCATATATTTT
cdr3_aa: CASSPIGGELSSGNTIYF

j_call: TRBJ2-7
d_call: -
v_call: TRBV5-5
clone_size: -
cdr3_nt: TGTGCCAGCAGCGCGGACACCGCCTACGAGCAGTACTTC
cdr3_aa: CASSADTAYEQYF

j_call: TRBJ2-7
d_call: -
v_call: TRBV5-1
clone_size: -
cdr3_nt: TGCGTCAGCAGCTTGGGGGCAGGGGACCACGAGCAGTACTTC
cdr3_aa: CVSSLGAGDHEQYF

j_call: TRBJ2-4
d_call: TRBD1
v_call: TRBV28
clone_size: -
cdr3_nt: TGTGCCAGCAGTTTCCGGGACAGGCGAATTCAGTACTTC
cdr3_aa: CASSFRDRRIQYF

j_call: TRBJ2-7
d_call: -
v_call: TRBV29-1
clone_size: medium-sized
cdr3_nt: TGCAGCGTTGGAAGACTAGATAACTACGAGCAGTACTTC
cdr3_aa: CSVGRLDNYEQYF

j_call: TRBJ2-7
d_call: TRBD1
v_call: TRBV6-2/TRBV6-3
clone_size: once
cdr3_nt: TGTGCCAGCAGTTGGACAGGCCTATCCTACGAGCAGTACTTC
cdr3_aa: CASSWTGLSYEQYF

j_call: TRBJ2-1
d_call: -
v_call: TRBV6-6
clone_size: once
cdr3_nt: TGTGCCAGCAGTCCCCTCCGAAGACTTTGGGTAGCCGCCACCCCATACAATGAGCAGTTCTTC
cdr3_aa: CASSPLRRLWVAATPYNEQFF

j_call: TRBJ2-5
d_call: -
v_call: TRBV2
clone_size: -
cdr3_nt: TGTGCCAGCAGTGAAGCGAGGAGTGGGTCAGAGACCCAGTACTTC
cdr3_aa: CASSEARSGSETQYF

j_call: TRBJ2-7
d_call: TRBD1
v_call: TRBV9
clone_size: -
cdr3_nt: TGTGCCAGCAGCCCATGGAAGGGGGCGGGCGAGCAGTACTTC
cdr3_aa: CASSPWKGAGEQYF

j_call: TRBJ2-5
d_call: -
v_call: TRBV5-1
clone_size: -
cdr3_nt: TGCGCCAGCAGCCCCGGAGGCGGGATGGACCCCAGTTACTTC
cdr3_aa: CASSPGGGMDPSYF

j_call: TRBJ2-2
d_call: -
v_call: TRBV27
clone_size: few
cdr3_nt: TGTGCCAGCAGTTTAGCGGCGGGATGGAACACCGGGGAGCTGTTTTTT
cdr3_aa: CASSLAAGWNTGELFF

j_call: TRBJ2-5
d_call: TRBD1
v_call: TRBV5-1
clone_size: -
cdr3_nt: TGCGCCAGCAGCTGGGGACAGGGAGCTTTACTGGAGACCCAGTACTTC
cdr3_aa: CASSWGQGALLETQYF

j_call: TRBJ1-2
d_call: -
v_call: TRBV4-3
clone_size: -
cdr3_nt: TGCGCCAGCAGCCAAGGGGCAGGGAGGCTTGATGGCTACACCTTC
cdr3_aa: CASSQGAGRLDGYTF

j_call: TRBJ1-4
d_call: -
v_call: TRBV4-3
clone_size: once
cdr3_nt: TGCGCCAGCAGCCAAGAGTCCAATAATGAAAAACTGTTTTTT
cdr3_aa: CASSQESNNEKLFF

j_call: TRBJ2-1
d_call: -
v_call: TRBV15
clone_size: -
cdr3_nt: TGTGCCACCAGCAGAGGCCCGAGTGAGCAGTTCTTC
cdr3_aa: CATSRGPSEQFF

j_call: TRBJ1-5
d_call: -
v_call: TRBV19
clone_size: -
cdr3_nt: TGTGCCAGTAGTCTTCAGGGGATTGGTCAGCCCCAGCATTTT
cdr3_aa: CASSLQGIGQPQHF

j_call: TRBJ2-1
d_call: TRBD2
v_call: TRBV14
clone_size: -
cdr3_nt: TGTGCCAGCAGCCCGGGACTAGCGGGGTACAATGAGCAGTTCTTC
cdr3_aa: CASSPGLAGYNEQFF

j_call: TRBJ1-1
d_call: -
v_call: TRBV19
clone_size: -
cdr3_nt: TGTGCCAGTAGTTCCTGGACAGCCCGTAGTGAAGCTTTCTTT
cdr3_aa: CASSSWTARSEAFF

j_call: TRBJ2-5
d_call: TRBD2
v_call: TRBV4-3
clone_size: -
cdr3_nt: TGCGCCAGCAGCCAAGATGGGGTAGCGGGAGGGCCTGGGGAGACCCAGTACTTC
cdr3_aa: CASSQDGVAGGPGETQYF

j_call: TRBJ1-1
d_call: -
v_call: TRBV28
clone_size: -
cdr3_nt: TGTGCCAGCACTCTGTCAAAGCCCAACACTGAAGCTTTCTTT
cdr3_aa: CASTLSKPNTEAFF

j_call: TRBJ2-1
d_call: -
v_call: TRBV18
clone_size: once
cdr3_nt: TGTGCCAGCACCCGGGATAGCGGCTCCTACAATGAGCAGTTCTTC
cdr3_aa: CASTRDSGSYNEQFF

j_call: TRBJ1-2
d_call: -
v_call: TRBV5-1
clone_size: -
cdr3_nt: TGCGCCAGCAGCTTATCTGACAGAGTAAATGGCTACACCTTC
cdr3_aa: CASSLSDRVNGYTF

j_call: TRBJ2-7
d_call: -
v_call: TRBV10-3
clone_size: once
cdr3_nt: TGTGCCATCATTCCAGAGGGAAACTCCTACGAGCAGTACTTC
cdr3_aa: CAIIPEGNSYEQYF

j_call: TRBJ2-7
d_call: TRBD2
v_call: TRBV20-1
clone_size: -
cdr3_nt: TGCAGTGCTAGTGGGCCTAGCGGATCCTACGAGCAGTACTTC
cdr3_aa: CSASGPSGSYEQYF

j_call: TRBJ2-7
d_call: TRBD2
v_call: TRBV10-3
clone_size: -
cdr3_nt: TGTGCCACCCGGGGTAGCGGGGCCTACGAGCAGTACTTC
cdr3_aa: CATRGSGAYEQYF

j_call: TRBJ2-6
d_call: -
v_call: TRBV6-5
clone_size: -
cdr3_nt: TGTGCCACCACGGTTCTTGGGGCCGGGGCCAACGTCCTGACTTTC
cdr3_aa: CATTVLGAGANVLTF

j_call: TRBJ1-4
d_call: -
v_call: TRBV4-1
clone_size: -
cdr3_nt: TGCGCCAGCAGCAGGGGGATGAATGAAAAACTGTTTTTT
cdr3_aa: CASSRGMNEKLFF

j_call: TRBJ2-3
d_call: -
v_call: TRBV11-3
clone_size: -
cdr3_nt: TGTGCCAGCAGCCCTATGGGCACAGATACGCAGTATTTT
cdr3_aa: CASSPMGTDTQYF

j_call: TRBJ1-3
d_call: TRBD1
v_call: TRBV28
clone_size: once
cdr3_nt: TGTGCCATCCTTGACAGGGGTGGAAACACCATATATTTT
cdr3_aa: CAILDRGGNTIYF

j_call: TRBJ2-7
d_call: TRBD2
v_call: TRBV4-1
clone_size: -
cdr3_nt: TGCGCCAGCAGCCGGGGACTAGCGGGAGGGCCTCGGACCTACGAGCAGTACTTC
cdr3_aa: CASSRGLAGGPRTYEQYF

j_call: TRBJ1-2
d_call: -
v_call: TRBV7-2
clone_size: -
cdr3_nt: TGTGCCAGCAGCTTAGCTAAGGGAGACTATGGCTACACCTTC
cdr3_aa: CASSLAKGDYGYTF

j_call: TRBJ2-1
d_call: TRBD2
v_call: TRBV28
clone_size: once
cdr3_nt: TGTGCCAGCAGTGACTCGGGACTATTTTTAGAGCAGTTCTTC
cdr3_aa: CASSDSGLFLEQFF

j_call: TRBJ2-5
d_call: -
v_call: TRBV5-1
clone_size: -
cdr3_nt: TGCGCCAGCAGCTTGAGCGAGAACCTCCGGGAGACCCAGTACTTC
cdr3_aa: CASSLSENLRETQYF

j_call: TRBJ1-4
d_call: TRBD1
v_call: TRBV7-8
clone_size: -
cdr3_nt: TGTGCCAGCAGCAGACAGGGGAGGCTTGAAGAAAAACTGTTTTTT
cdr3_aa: CASSRQGRLEEKLFF